Below, 15 T cell receptor beta chains from the same sample are listed, as sequenced in a study of shared clonotypes between healthy human individuals. Naivety among CD8 cells was defined by CD45RO negativity and positive CCR7 selection, thereby excluding terminally differentiated effector memory CD45RA+ cells. Some clones are missing from TCRdb's copy, which holds only in-frame ones; the method was immunoSEQ multiplex PCR. Found here are roughly 2 million clones, less than 95% of them singletons; the top ten hold around 1.1%. The sample taken for sequencing was naive CD8+ T cells sorted from blood. These TCRs come from a man aged 18 to 29 in good health.

This chain joins TRBV7-9 and TRBJ2-1; the D is unclear. Germline V gives CDR1 SEHNR, CDR2 FQNEAQ (reference sequence). Trimming removed 1 base at V and 6 bases at J, with 4 bases between. The CDR3 extends over 12 amino acids. For the CDR3, the DNA is TGTGCCAGCAGCTTAGGGATCAATGAGCAGTTCTTC. This codes for CASSLGINEQFF.

This clone is a singleton in its sample. The genes are TRBV5-4 and TRBJ2-1; maybe TRBD2 (5 bases). Trimming stripped 4 bases from V and 3 bases from J, with 11 bases between. CDR1 and CDR2 (germline): SGHNT, YYREEE (reference sequence). The CDR3 contains 14 residues. This chain's CDR3 is CASSLYGGYNEQFF. CDR3 DNA: TGTGCCAGCAGCCTGTACGGAGGCTACAATGAGCAGTTCTTC.

The rearrangement uses TRBV19 and TRBJ1-1, with TRBD1 as a possible D gene (6 bases). Between the trimmed V and J ends, which lost 0 bases and 3 bases, there was a span of 11 bases. Germline V gene sequence: CDR1 LNHDA, CDR2 SQIVND (reference sequence). The CDR3 runs 15 residues. The CDR3 DNA is TGTGCCAGTAGTATAGACAGGGGCGAGGACACTGAAGCTTTCTTT. It translates to CASSIDRGEDTEAFF.

This rearrangement joins TRBV15 to TRBJ2-7, with D uncertain. Trimming stripped 0 bases from V and 5 bases from J, with 14 bases between. The length of the CDR3 is 15 residues. Germline CDR1 reads LNHNV; CDR2 reads YYDKDF (reference sequence). CDR3 in amino acids: CATSRDLSITNEQYF. In DNA form, the CDR3 reads TGTGCCACCAGCAGAGATTTAAGTATTACCAACGAGCAGTACTTC. Full variable domain (rest looked up from reference TRBV15 and TRBJ2-7): DAMVIQNPRYQVTQFGKPVTLSCSQTLNHNVMYWYQQKSSQAPKLLFHYYDKDFNNEADTPDNFQSRRPNTSFCFLDIRSPGLGDTAMYLCATSRDLSITNEQYFGPGTRLTVT.

The chain couples TRBV28 to TRBJ2-5; possible D gene TRBD1, 5 bases. The CDR3 extends over 13 amino acids. V was pared by 7 bases and J by 5 bases, with 14 bases between. Germline V gives CDR1 MDHEN, CDR2 SYDVKM. The DNA of the CDR3 is TGTGCCAGCACCCCAGGGTATCGGGAGACCCAGTACTTC. Translating gives CASTPGYRETQYF.

V is TRBV7-9 and J is TRBJ1-2, with D possibly TRBD1 on 6 matching bases. The CDR3 is made up of 16 amino acids. Between the trimmed V and J ends, which lost 4 bases and 8 bases, there was a span of 23 bases. The germline CDR1 and CDR2 sequences are SEHNR and FQNEAQ (reference sequence). The CDR3 loop reads CASSSSGGGRRRGYTF. For the CDR3, the DNA is TGTGCCAGCAGCTCCAGTGGGGGCGGAAGACGGCGGGGCTACACCTTC.

J is TRBJ2-5 and V is TRBV10-3; D uncertain. The CDR3 sequence is 15 residues long. Between the trimmed V and J ends, which lost 2 bases and 2 bases, there was a span of 12 bases. Per germline, CDR1 ENHRY and CDR2 SYGVKD. The CDR3 DNA reads TGTGCCATCAGTGAGATCAGAACTGGTCAAGAGACCCAGTACTTC. Amino acid sequence: CAISEIRTGQETQYF.

The V call is TRBV28, the J call TRBJ2-7; D tentatively reads TRBD1 or TRBD2 (7 bases each). Germline assignment: CDR1 MDHEN and CDR2 SYDVKM. There are 15 residues in the CDR3. Trimming pared 2 bases from V and 4 bases from J, leaving 15 bases between. The CDR3 sequence: CASSLLGQGGYEQYF. As DNA, the CDR3 is TGTGCCAGCAGTTTACTCGGCCAGGGGGGGTACGAGCAGTACTTC. Supplemented by reference TRBV28 and TRBJ2-7, the full variable domain reads DVKVTQSSRYLVKRTGEKVFLECVQDMDHENMFWYRQDPGLGLRLIYFSYDVKMKEKGDIPEGYSVSREKKERFSLILESASTNQTSMYLCASSLLGQGGYEQYFGPGTRLTVT.

The DNA of the CDR3 is TGCGCCAGCAGTGAAGGAACTGAGCAGTTCTTC. Protein sequence: CASSEGTEQFF. This chain uses TRBV10-1 with TRBJ2-1; D not certain. CDR3 size: 11 residues. Germline V CDR1 and CDR2: WNHNN, SYGVQD (reference sequence). V was clipped by 3 bases and J by 9 bases, with 6 bases between them.

The rearrangement joins TRBV25-1 to TRBJ1-4; perhaps TRBD1 as D (5 bases). Per the germline V gene, CDR1 is MGHDK and CDR2 is SYGVNS. The ends were cut back, 8 bases at V and 10 bases at J, with 11 bases in the middle. The CDR3 spans 11 residues. CDR3 in DNA: TGTGCCAGCGGCGACGGGGCAAAACTGTTTTTT. It specifies CASGDGAKLFF. Full variable domain (remainder filled in from reference TRBV25-1 and TRBJ1-4): EADIYQTPRYLVIGTGKKITLECSQTMGHDKMYWYQQDPGMELHLIHYSYGVNSTEKGDLSSESTVSRIRTEHFPLTLESARPSHTSQYLCASGDGAKLFFGSGTQLSVL.

The chain uses TRBV4-1 and TRBJ2-1; 11 bases map to TRBD2. Germline V lookup: CDR1 MGHRA, CDR2 YSYEKL. There are 18 residues in the CDR3. Trimming at V came to 0 bases and at J to 4 bases, leaving 8 bases not matched to a gene. Written as DNA, the CDR3 is TGCGCCAGCAGCCAAGATAGGCTAGCGGGAGGAAATTACAATGAGCAGTTCTTC. Protein sequence: CASSQDRLAGGNYNEQFF.

The chain uses TRBV7-9 and TRBJ1-5, with no clear D. This CDR3 comprises 16 residues. Germline V gene data show CDR1 as SEHNR and CDR2 as FQNEAQ (reference sequence). The ends were cut back, 1 base at V and 3 bases at J, with 13 bases in the middle. The CDR3 DNA reads TGTGCCAGCAGCTTAGTGAGTCCTGTGCCCAATCAGCCCCAGCATTTT. Translated: CASSLVSPVPNQPQHF.

The chain combines TRBV9 with TRBJ1-5; D perhaps matches TRBD1 (5 bases). Per the germline V gene, CDR1 is SGDLS and CDR2 is YYNGEE. The length of the CDR3 is 15 residues. V was clipped by 7 bases and J by 0 bases, with 14 bases between them. Here the CDR3 DNA reads TGTGCCAGCGCGGGGGGGATCGATAGCAATCAGCCCCAGCATTTT. Its translation: CASAGGIDSNQPQHF.

The chain joins TRBV4-3 to TRBJ2-7; 7 bases align to TRBD2. The V and J ends lost 4 bases and 3 bases, in that order; junction bases with no gene match: 12. This CDR3 contains 16 residues. Germline loops: CDR1 LGHNA, CDR2 YSLEER. Here the CDR3 reads CASSPSLERGNYEQYF. CDR3 DNA: TGCGCCAGCAGCCCCTCCTTGGAGCGGGGTAACTACGAGCAGTACTTC.

The chain is built from TRBV6-4 and TRBJ2-1, with a tentative D call TRBD2 (7 bases). The CDR3 sequence is 16 residues long. Trimming removed 3 bases at V and 5 bases at J, with 17 bases between. In germline, CDR1 is MRHNA, CDR2 SNTAGT. The CDR3: CASSDSGEGLDNEQFF. The CDR3, as DNA: TGTGCCAGCAGTGATTCAGGGGAGGGGTTAGACAATGAGCAGTTCTTC.